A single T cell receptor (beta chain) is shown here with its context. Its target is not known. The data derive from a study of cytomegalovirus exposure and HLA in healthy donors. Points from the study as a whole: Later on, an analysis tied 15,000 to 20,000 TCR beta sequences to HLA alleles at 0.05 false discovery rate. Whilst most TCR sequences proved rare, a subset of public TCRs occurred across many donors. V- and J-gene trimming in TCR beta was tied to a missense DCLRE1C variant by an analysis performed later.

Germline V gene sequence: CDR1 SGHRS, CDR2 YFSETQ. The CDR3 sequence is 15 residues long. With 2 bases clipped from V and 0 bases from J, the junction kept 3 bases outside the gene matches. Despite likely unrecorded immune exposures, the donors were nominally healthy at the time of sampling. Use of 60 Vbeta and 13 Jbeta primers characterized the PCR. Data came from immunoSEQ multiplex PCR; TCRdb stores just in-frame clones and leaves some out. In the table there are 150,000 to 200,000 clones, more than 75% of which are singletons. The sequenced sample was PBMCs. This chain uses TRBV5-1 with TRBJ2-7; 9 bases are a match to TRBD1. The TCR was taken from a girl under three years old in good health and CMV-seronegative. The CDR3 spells CASSFRTGVSYEQYF. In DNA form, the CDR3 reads TGCGCCAGCAGCTTCAGGACAGGGGTCTCCTACGAGCAGTACTTC. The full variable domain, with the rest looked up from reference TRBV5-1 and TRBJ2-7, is KAGVTQTPRYLIKTRGQQVTLSCSPISGHRSVSWYQQTPGQGLQFLFEYFSETQRNKGNFPGRFSGRQFSNSRSEMNVSTLELGDSALYLCASSFRTGVSYEQYFGPGTRLTVT.